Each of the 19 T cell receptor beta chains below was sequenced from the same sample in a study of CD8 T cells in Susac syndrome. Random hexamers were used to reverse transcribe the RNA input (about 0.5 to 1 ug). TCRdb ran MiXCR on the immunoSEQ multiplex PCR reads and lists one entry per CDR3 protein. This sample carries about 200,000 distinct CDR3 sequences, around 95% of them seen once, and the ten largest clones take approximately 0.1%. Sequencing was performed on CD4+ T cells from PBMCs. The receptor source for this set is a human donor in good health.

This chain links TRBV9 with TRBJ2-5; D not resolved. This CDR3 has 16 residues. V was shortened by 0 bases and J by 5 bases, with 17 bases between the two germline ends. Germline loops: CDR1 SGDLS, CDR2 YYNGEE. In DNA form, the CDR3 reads TGTGCCAGCAGCGTAGAGTCCGGGCCAGTAATGGAGACCCAGTACTTC. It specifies CASSVESGPVMETQYF.

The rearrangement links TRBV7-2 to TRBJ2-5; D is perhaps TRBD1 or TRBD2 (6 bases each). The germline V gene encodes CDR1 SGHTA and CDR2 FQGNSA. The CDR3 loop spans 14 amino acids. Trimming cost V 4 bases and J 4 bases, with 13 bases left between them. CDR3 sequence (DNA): TGTGCCAGCAGCTACAATGGGGGGCGAGAGACCCAGTACTTC. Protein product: CASSYNGGRETQYF.

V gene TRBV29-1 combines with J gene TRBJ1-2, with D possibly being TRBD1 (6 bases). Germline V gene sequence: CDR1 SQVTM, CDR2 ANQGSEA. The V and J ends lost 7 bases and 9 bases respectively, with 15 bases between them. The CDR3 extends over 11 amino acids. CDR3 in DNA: TGCAGCGCCAGCAGGGGTGCGAGCTACACCTTC. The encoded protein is CSASRGASYTF.

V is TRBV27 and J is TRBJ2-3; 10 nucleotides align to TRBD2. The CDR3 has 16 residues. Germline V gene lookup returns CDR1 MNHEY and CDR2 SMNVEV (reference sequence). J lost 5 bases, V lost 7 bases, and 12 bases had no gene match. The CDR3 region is CASKRRESGRGDTQYF. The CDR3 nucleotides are TGTGCCAGCAAACGCCGGGAGAGCGGGAGGGGAGATACGCAGTATTTT.

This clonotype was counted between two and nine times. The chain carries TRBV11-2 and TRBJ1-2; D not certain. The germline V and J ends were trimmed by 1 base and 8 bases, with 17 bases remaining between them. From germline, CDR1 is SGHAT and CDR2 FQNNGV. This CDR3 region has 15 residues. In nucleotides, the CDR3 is TGTGCCAGCAGCTTAGTAAAAGGGTCCGTAGAGGGCTACACCTTC. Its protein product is CASSLVKGSVEGYTF. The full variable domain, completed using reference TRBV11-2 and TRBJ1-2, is EAGVAQSPRYKIIEKRQSVAFWCNPISGHATLYWYQQILGQGPKLLIQFQNNGVVDDSQLPKDRFSAERLKGVDSTLKIQPAKLEDSAVYLCASSLVKGSVEGYTFGSGTRLTVV.

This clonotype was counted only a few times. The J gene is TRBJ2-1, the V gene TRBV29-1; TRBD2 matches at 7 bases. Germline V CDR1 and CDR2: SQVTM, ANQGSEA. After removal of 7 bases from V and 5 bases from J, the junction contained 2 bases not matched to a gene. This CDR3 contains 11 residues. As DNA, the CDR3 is TGCAGCGGGCGGGGGAACAATGAGCAGTTCTTC. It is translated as CSGRGNNEQFF.

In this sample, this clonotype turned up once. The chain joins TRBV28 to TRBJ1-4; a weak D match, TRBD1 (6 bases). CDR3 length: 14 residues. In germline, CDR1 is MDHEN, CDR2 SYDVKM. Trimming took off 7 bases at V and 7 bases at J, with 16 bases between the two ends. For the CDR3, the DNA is TGTGCCAGCAAAACTCGACAGGACAGTGAAAAACTGTTTTTT. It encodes CASKTRQDSEKLFF.

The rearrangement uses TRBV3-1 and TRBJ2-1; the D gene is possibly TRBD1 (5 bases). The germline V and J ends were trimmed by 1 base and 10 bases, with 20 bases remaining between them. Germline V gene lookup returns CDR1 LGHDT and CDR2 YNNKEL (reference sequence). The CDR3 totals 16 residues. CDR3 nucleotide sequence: TGTGCCAGCAGCCAAGGGTTTAGGCAGGACACAAGGGAGCAGTTCTTC. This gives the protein CASSQGFRQDTREQFF.

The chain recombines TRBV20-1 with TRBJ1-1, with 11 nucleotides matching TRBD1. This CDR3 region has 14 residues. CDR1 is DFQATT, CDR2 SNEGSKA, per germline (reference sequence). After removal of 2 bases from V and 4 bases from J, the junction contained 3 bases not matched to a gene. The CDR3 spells CSARTGTGGTEAFF. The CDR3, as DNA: TGCAGTGCTAGAACCGGGACAGGGGGCACTGAAGCTTTCTTT.

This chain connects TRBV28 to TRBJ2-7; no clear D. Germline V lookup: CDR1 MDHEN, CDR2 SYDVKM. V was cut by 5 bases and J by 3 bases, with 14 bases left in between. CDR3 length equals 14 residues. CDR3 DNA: TGTGCCAGCAGTGGGCCCTCAATCCGCTACGAGCAGTACGTC. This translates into CASSGPSIRYEQYV.

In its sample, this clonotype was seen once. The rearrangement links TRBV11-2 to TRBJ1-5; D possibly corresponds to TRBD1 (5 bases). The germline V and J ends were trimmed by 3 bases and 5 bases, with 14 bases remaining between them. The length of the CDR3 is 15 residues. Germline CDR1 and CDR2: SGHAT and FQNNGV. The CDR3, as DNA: TGTGCCAGCAGCTTTTCTGCAGGGAGCGATCAGCCCCAGCATTTT. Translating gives CASSFSAGSDQPQHF.

The CDR3 loop is CSGNGDTEAFF. For the CDR3, the DNA is TGCAGTGGGAACGGGGACACTGAAGCTTTCTTT. The rearrangement uses TRBV20-1 and TRBJ1-1, with no clear D. V was cut by 7 bases and J by 3 bases, with 9 bases left in between. This CDR3 contains 11 residues. Per the germline V gene, CDR1 is DFQATT and CDR2 is SNEGSKA (reference sequence).

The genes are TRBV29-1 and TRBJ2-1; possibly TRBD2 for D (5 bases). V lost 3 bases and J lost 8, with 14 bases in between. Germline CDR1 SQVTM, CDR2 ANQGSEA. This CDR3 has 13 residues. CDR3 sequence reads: CSVEPSGRDEQFF. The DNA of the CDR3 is TGCAGCGTTGAGCCGAGCGGTCGGGATGAGCAGTTCTTC.

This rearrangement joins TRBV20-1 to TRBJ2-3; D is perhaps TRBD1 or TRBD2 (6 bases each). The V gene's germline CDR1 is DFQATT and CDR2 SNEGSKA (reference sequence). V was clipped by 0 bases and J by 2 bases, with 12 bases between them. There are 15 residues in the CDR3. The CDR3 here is CSARDAGGDTDTQYF. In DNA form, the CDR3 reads TGCAGTGCTAGAGATGCCGGGGGCGACACAGATACGCAGTATTTT.

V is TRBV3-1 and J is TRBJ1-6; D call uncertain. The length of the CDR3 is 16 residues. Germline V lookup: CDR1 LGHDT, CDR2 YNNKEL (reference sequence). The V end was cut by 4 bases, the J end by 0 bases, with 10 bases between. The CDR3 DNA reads TGTGCCAGCAGCCGGACCGTGAGCTCCTATAATTCACCCCTCCACTTT. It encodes CASSRTVSSYNSPLHF.

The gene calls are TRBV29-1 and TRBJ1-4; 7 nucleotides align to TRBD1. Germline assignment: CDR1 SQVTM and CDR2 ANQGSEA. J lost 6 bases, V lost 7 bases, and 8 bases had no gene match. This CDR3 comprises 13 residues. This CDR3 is CSGLGQDHEKLFF. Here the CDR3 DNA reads TGCAGCGGATTAGGACAGGACCATGAAAAACTGTTTTTT.

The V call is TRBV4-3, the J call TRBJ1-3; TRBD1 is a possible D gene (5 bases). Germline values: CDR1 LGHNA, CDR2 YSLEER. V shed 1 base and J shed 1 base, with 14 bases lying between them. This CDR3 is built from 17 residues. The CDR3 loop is CASSQAAGRVSGNTIYF. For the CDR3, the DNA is TGCGCCAGCAGCCAAGCCGCAGGGAGGGTGTCTGGAAACACCATATATTTT.

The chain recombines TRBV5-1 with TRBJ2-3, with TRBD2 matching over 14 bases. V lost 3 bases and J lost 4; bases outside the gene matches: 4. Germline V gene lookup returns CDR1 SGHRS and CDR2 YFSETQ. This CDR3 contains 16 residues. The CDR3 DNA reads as TGCGCCAGCAGCTCGGGACTAGCGGGAGCAGCAGATACGCAGTATTTT. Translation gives CASSSGLAGAADTQYF.

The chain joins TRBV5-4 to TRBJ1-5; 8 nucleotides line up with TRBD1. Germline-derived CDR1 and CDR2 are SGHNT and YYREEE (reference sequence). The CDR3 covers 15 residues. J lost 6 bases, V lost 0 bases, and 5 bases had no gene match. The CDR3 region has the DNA TGTGCCAGCAGCTTGGACAGGGGGTTACGTCAGCCCCAGCATTTT. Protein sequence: CASSLDRGLRQPQHF.